The clone carrying this TCR beta chain was found many times. The data were obtained in a study of regulatory T cells in long-lasting Graves disease. The time point here: newly diagnosed GD, antithyroid drugs for less than 3 months. After RNA was extracted from PBMCs, the TCR library was made from it. Relying on iRepertoire HTBI primers and Arm-PCR of CDR3 regions, the team built TCR beta libraries. TCRdb re-called the multiplex PCR reads through MiXCR, storing one row per CDR3 protein. The sample has 600,000 to 650,000 distinct CDR3 sequences; about 16% are singletons. CDR1 and CDR2 (germline): SGHRS, YFSETQ. The germline V and J ends were trimmed by 4 bases and 2 bases, with 15 bases remaining between them. This CDR3 comprises 15 residues. These data were likewise used in another study, on T cells in Graves' hyperthyroidism and ophthalmopathy.

V usage is TRBV5-1 and J usage is TRBJ1-2; possible D gene TRBD1, 5 bases. The material sequenced was peripheral blood mononuclear cells (PBMCs), taken at new diagnosis, from a patient treated with antithyroid drugs. The sequence was collected from a woman in her twenties or thirties with Graves disease. The CDR3 spells CASSATGRENYGYTF. CDR3 DNA: TGCGCCAGCAGCGCAACGGGACGGGAAAACTATGGCTACACCTTC.